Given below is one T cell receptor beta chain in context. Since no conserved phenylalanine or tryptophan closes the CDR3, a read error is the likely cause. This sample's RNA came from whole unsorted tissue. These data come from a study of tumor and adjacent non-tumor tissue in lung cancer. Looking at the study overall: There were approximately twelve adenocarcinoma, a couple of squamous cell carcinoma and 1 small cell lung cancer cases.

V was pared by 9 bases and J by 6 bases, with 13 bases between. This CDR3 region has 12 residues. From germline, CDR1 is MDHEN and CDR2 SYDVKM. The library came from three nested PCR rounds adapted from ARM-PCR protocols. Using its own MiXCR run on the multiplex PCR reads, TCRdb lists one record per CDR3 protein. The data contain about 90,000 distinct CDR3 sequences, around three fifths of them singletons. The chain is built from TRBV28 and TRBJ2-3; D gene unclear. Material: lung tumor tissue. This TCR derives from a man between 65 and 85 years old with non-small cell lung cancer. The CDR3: CASWTVTDTQYS. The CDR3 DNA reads TGTGCCAGTTGGACGGTGACGGATACGCAGTATTCT.